What follows are 18 T cell receptor beta chains derived from one specimen sequenced in a study of PD-L1 blockade in urothelial cancer. Only in-frame clones appear in the TCRdb table, and some are missing; sequencing was by immunoSEQ multiplex PCR. The repertoire holds approximately 30,000 clones, with roughly nine tenths as singletons. Time point specified: peripheral blood 6 weeks after treatment start. The sequencing used PBMCs, collected around atezolizumab (anti-PD-L1) treatment. The receptors derive from an elderly man with urothelial cancer.

The genes are TRBV18 and TRBJ1-3; D gene unclear. The CDR3 consists of 14 residues. CDR1 is KGHSH, CDR2 LQKENI, per germline. The V end was cut by 2 bases, the J end by 2 bases, with 7 bases between. The CDR3 spells CASSPDSAGNTIYF. Written as DNA, the CDR3 is TGTGCCAGCTCACCAGACTCAGCTGGAAACACCATATATTTT.

The gene calls are TRBV19 and TRBJ2-6; 7 bases align to TRBD2. The junction had 4 bases not matched to a gene; V was cut back by 6 bases and J by 2 bases. The germline gives CDR1 LNHDA, CDR2 SQIVND (reference sequence). The CDR3 totals 15 residues. This CDR3 reads CASSRGDPGANVLTF. The CDR3 nucleotides read TGTGCCAGTAGCCGGGGGGATCCTGGGGCCAACGTCCTGACTTTC.

The chain has TRBV11-2 and TRBJ1-4; possibly TRBD1 for D (6 bases). There are 15 residues in the CDR3. V dropped 5 bases and J dropped 5 bases, with 15 bases sitting between them. Germline V gene data show CDR1 as SGHAT and CDR2 as FQNNGV. The CDR3 DNA reads TGTGCCAGCAGCCGCCAGGGGTTGGTGAATGAAAAACTGTTTTTT. It codes for CASSRQGLVNEKLFF.

The genes are TRBV4-3 and TRBJ2-7, with 10 bases identical to TRBD1. The CDR3 sequence is 19 residues long. The V gene end was trimmed by 2 bases and the J gene end by 0 bases; junction bases not matched to a gene: 13. Germline assignment: CDR1 LGHNA and CDR2 YSLEER. CDR3 loop: CASSQHAPWGQGISYEQYF. The CDR3 DNA sequence: TGCGCCAGCAGCCAACATGCTCCCTGGGGACAGGGGATCTCCTACGAGCAGTACTTC.

The chain joins TRBV28 to TRBJ1-1, with 7 bases that match TRBD1. The CDR3 is made up of 15 amino acids. V was clipped by 7 bases and J by 6 bases; unmatched bases: 14. Germline V gene data show CDR1 as MDHEN and CDR2 as SYDVKM. CDR3 sequence: CASTGSAGGRSEAFF. The CDR3 bases are TGTGCCAGCACCGGATCAGCAGGGGGGAGGTCTGAAGCTTTCTTT. Drawing the rest from reference TRBV28 and TRBJ1-1, the complete variable domain is DVKVTQSSRYLVKRTGEKVFLECVQDMDHENMFWYRQDPGLGLRLIYFSYDVKMKEKGDIPEGYSVSREKKERFSLILESASTNQTSMYLCASTGSAGGRSEAFFGQGTRLTVV.

The V gene is TRBV15, the J gene TRBJ1-4, with D possibly TRBD1 on 6 matching bases. Germline assignment: CDR1 LNHNV and CDR2 YYDKDF (reference sequence). This CDR3 comprises 18 residues. V was pared by 7 bases and J by 4 bases, with 25 bases between. DNA for the CDR3: TGTGCCACCACCAACGACAAAGGACAGCGGCCCCATAATGAAAAACTGTTTTTT. It translates to CATTNDKGQRPHNEKLFF. The full variable domain, in which reference TRBV15 and TRBJ1-4 provide the parts outside the CDR3, is DAMVIQNPRYQVTQFGKPVTLSCSQTLNHNVMYWYQQKSSQAPKLLFHYYDKDFNNEADTPDNFQSRRPNTSFCFLDIRSPGLGDTAMYLCATTNDKGQRPHNEKLFFGSGTQLSVL.

The V and J genes are TRBV6-1 and TRBJ1-1; D unclear. Trimming removed 7 bases from V and 0 bases from J, with 12 bases in between. CDR3 length: 14 residues. Germline CDR1 reads MNHNS; CDR2 reads SASEGT. The CDR3 nucleotides are TGTGCCAGCAAGCCAGGCCCCATGAACACTGAAGCTTTCTTT. It translates to CASKPGPMNTEAFF.

CDR3 nucleotides: TGTGCCAGCAGCCACACAGGGGGCGAAAATGAAAAACTGTTTTTT. Protein sequence: CASSHTGGENEKLFF. The chain links TRBV5-4 to TRBJ1-4, with 9 bases lining up with TRBD1. Looked up from germline, CDR1 is SGHNT and CDR2 is YYREEE (reference sequence). This CDR3 region has 15 residues. The junction had 6 bases not matched to a gene; V was cut back by 4 bases and J by 5 bases.

The chain carries TRBV19 and TRBJ2-3; 8 bases align to TRBD1. CDR1 is LNHDA, CDR2 SQIVND, per germline (reference sequence). This CDR3 contains 18 residues. After removal of 7 bases from V and 2 bases from J, the junction contained 17 bases not matched to a gene. For the CDR3, the DNA is TGTGCCAGTAATCCTGGGTTGGGGCGACAGGGGTCCACAGATACGCAGTATTTT. Translation: CASNPGLGRQGSTDTQYF.

This clone was counted once. This rearrangement joins TRBV19 to TRBJ2-2; 12 bases map to TRBD2. With 4 bases clipped from V and 3 bases from J, the junction kept 9 bases outside the gene matches. Germline-derived CDR1 and CDR2 are LNHDA and SQIVND (reference sequence). This CDR3 is 18 amino acids long. The CDR3 reads CASSTPSGRAMYTGELFF. The CDR3 coding sequence is TGTGCCAGTAGTACCCCTAGCGGGAGGGCCATGTACACCGGGGAGCTGTTTTTT.

The V call is TRBV5-4, the J call TRBJ1-6; no clear D gene. Germline values: CDR1 SGHNT, CDR2 YYREEE (reference sequence). V lost 4 bases to trimming and J lost 2 bases, with 10 bases between them. The CDR3 has 15 amino acids. DNA for the CDR3: TGTGCCAGCAGCCCCGGGAGAACCTATAATTCACCCCTCCACTTT. It translates to CASSPGRTYNSPLHF.

This clone was counted only a few times. V is TRBV9 and J is TRBJ1-1, with 9 bases fitting TRBD1. The CDR3 spans 17 residues. V lost 4 bases and J lost 1; bases outside the gene matches: 11. Germline lookup yields CDR1 SGDLS and CDR2 YYNGEE. The CDR3 here is CASSTQGGTGPNTEAFF. The CDR3 coding sequence is TGTGCCAGCAGCACCCAGGGCGGGACAGGGCCGAACACTGAAGCTTTCTTT.

This clone appeared once. The V gene is TRBV27, the J gene TRBJ2-6; 11 bases fit TRBD2. Germline V CDR1 and CDR2: MNHEY, SMNVEV (reference sequence). The CDR3 consists of 18 residues. V lost 2 bases and J lost 0; bases outside the gene matches: 3. This chain's CDR3 is CASSLRGTSGSGANVLTF. CDR3 coding DNA: TGTGCCAGCAGTTTACGGGGGACTAGCGGCTCTGGGGCCAACGTCCTGACTTTC.

The CDR3: CASSPPTGGAYEQYF. The CDR3 DNA follows: TGCGCCAGCAGCCCTCCCACGGGGGGGGCCTACGAGCAGTACTTC. The chain uses TRBV4-1 and TRBJ2-7; 8 bases fit TRBD2. With V trimmed by 4 bases and J by 2 bases, 7 bases remained unmatched. Germline V CDR1 and CDR2: MGHRA, YSYEKL. The CDR3 sequence is 15 residues long.

V gene TRBV18 combines with J gene TRBJ1-5; D is perhaps TRBD1 (5 bases). This CDR3 has 14 residues. The V gene lost 3 bases and the J gene lost 2 bases, with 8 bases spanning the gap. Per the germline V gene, CDR1 is KGHSH and CDR2 is LQKENI. The CDR3, as DNA: TGTGCCAGCTCACCGGGGGGTGGCAATCAGCCCCAGCATTTT. Its protein is CASSPGGGNQPQHF.

The gene calls are TRBV6-1 and TRBJ2-7; D is possibly TRBD1 (5 bases). This CDR3 has 13 amino acids. The ends were cut back, 4 bases at V and 6 bases at J, with 13 bases in the middle. The germline CDR1 and CDR2 sequences are MNHNS and SASEGT. The CDR3 here is CASSVNGAAEQYF. The CDR3, as DNA: TGTGCCAGCAGTGTGAATGGGGCGGCCGAGCAGTACTTC.

The gene calls are TRBV2 and TRBJ2-3; 14 bases fit TRBD2. With 5 bases clipped from V and 5 bases from J, the junction kept 3 bases outside the gene matches. Germline V lookup: CDR1 SNHLY, CDR2 FYNNEI. The CDR3 extends over 15 amino acids. CDR3: CASSFGLAGGDTQYF. As DNA, the CDR3 is TGTGCCAGCAGTTTCGGACTAGCGGGAGGAGATACGCAGTATTTT.

The CDR3 loop is CASSEGTGVEKLFF. The CDR3 DNA sequence: TGTGCCAGCAGTGAAGGGACAGGGGTAGAAAAACTGTTTTTT. The chain links TRBV6-5 to TRBJ1-4, with 10 nucleotides matching TRBD1. The CDR3 has 14 amino acids. The trim removed 5 bases at V and 8 bases at J, leaving 5 bases unmatched. Germline lookup yields CDR1 MNHEY and CDR2 SVGAGI.